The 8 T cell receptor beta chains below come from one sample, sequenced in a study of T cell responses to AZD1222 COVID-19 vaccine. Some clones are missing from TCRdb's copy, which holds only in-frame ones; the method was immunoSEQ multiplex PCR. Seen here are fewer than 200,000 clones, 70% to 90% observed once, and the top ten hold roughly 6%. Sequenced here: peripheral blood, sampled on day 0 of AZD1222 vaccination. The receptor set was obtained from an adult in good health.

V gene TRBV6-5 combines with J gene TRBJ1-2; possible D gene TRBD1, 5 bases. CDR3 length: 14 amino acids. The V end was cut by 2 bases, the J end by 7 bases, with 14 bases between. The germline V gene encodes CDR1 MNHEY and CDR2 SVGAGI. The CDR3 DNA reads TGTGCCAGCAGTTACGAGGGGTGGCTAGGTGGCTACACCTTC. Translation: CASSYEGWLGGYTF.

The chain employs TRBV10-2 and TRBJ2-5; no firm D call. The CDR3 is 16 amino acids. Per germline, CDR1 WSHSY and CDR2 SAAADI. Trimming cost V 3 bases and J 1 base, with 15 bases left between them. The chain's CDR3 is CASSDLGTVIQETQYF. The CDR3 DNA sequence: TGCGCCAGCAGTGACCTAGGAACGGTTATCCAAGAGACCCAGTACTTC.

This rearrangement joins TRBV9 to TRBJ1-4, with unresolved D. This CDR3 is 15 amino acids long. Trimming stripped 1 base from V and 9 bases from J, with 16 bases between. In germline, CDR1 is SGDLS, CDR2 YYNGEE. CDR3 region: CASSVSPGDVKKLFF. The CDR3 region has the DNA TGTGCCAGCAGCGTAAGTCCCGGGGATGTGAAAAAACTGTTTTTT.

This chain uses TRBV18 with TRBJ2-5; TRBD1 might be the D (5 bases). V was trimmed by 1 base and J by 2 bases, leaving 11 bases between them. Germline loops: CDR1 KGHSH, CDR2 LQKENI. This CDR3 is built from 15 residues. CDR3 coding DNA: TGTGCCAGCTCACCACAGGGGCTTGTACAAGAGACCCAGTACTTC. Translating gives CASSPQGLVQETQYF.

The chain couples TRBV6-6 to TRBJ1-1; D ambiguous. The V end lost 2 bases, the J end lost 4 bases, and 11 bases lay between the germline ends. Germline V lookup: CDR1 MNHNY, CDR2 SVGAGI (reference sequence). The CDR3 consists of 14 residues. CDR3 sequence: CASSYGLGLTEAFF. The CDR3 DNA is TGTGCCAGCAGTTACGGATTAGGGCTCACTGAAGCTTTCTTT.

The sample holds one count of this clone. The CDR3 here is CAITGNYGYTF. Written as DNA, the CDR3 is TGTGCCATAACAGGGAACTATGGCTACACCTTC. V is TRBV28 and J is TRBJ1-2, with a weak D call TRBD1 (6 bases). Trimming took off 10 bases at V and 2 bases at J, with 8 bases between the two ends. The CDR3 runs 11 residues. CDR1 is MDHEN, CDR2 SYDVKM, per germline.

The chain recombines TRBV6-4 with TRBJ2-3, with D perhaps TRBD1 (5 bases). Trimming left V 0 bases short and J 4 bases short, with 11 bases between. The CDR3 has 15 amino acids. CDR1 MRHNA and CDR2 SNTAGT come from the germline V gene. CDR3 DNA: TGTGCCAGCAGTGACTCGGGCAGGGTCGCAGATACGCAGTATTTT. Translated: CASSDSGRVADTQYF.

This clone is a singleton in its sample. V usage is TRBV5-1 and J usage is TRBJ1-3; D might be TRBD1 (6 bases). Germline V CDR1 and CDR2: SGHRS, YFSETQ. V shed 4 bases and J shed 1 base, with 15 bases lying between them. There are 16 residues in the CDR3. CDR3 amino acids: CASSPSGDTSGNTIYF. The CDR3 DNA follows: TGCGCCAGCAGCCCCTCAGGGGACACTTCTGGAAACACCATATATTTT. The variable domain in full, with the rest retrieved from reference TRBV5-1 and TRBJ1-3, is KAGVTQTPRYLIKTRGQQVTLSCSPISGHRSVSWYQQTPGQGLQFLFEYFSETQRNKGNFPGRFSGRQFSNSRSEMNVSTLELGDSALYLCASSPSGDTSGNTIYFGEGSWLTVV.